Listed here are 16 T cell receptor beta chains from one sample, sequenced in a study of cytomegalovirus exposure and HLA in healthy donors. Researchers ran the PCR with 60 Vbeta and 13 Jbeta primers. Method: immunoSEQ multiplex PCR; TCRdb's copy keeps in-frame clones and lacks some. The sample carries 130,000 or so clones, about 80% recorded once. Sequenced: PBMCs. The receptors originated from a woman between 40 and 50 years old in good health and CMV-seronegative.

The chain combines TRBV11-2 with TRBJ1-1; D is possibly TRBD1 (6 bases). The V and J ends lost 1 base and 0 bases respectively, with 21 bases between them. The CDR3 totals 19 residues. CDR1 is SGHAT and CDR2 is FQNNGV in the germline V gene. The CDR3 DNA is TGTGCCAGCAGCTTAGGCAGGGGCCCTACTATTTTGATGAACACTGAAGCTTTCTTT. Translation gives CASSLGRGPTILMNTEAFF.

In this sample, this clone turned up once. The genes are TRBV29-1 and TRBJ1-5; TRBD1 aligns across 7 bases. The V segment lost 6 bases and the J segment 3 bases; nucleotides outside the gene matches: 8. The CDR3 has 14 amino acids. Per germline, CDR1 SQVTM and CDR2 ANQGSEA. The CDR3 region has the DNA TGCAGCGTGGCAGGGGGAGGTGTCAATCAGCCCCAGCATTTT. Residues: CSVAGGGVNQPQHF. The variable domain in full, with the rest retrieved from reference TRBV29-1 and TRBJ1-5, is SAVISQKPSRDICQRGTSLTIQCQVDSQVTMMFWYRQQPGQSLTLIATANQGSEATYESGFVIDKFPISRPNLTFSTLTVSNMSPEDSSIYLCSVAGGGVNQPQHFGDGTRLSIL.

In this sample, this clone turned up a few times. V usage is TRBV7-3 and J usage is TRBJ2-7, with 11 bases matching TRBD1. There are 14 residues in the CDR3. V lost 3 bases to trimming and J lost 2 bases; unmatched junction nucleotides: 0. Germline V gene lookup returns CDR1 SGHTA and CDR2 FQGTGA. The chain's CDR3 is CASSLGQGAYEQYF. The CDR3 DNA reads TGTGCCAGCAGCTTGGGACAGGGGGCCTACGAGCAGTACTTC.

The chain combines TRBV27 with TRBJ1-5, with 8 bases matching TRBD1. The ends lost 0 bases at V and 7 bases at J; junction bases unmatched: 2. Per the germline V gene, CDR1 is MNHEY and CDR2 is SMNVEV (reference sequence). CDR3 length: 14 residues. CDR3 sequence reads: CASSLSTGVQPQHF. The CDR3 DNA is TGTGCCAGCAGTTTATCGACAGGGGTACAGCCCCAGCATTTT.

The chain is built from TRBV11-2 and TRBJ2-7, with TRBD1 identical over 8 bases. CDR1 and CDR2 from the germline V gene are SGHAT and FQNNGV. J was trimmed by 3 bases and V by 4 bases; bases with no gene match: 8. This CDR3 is built from 15 residues. The CDR3 DNA sequence: TGTGCCAGCAGCTACCATCGACAGGGGAACTACGAGCAGTACTTC. This translates into CASSYHRQGNYEQYF.

This clone occurred a few times. The chain couples TRBV5-1 to TRBJ2-2, with 10 nucleotides matching TRBD2. The trim removed 4 bases at V and 3 bases at J, leaving 6 bases unmatched. The CDR3 is 16 amino acids. Germline CDR1 reads SGHRS; CDR2 reads YFSETQ. CDR3 in amino acids: CASSQLAGGDTGELFF. As DNA, the CDR3 is TGCGCCAGCAGCCAGTTAGCGGGAGGCGACACCGGGGAGCTGTTTTTT.

About this clone itself: One end of the junction varies from germline; a read error may be responsible. This sample also contains other DNA sequences that code for the same CDR3. The chain has TRBV18 and TRBJ2-7, with a weak D call TRBD2 (5 bases). The CDR3 loop spans 15 amino acids. CDR1 KGHSH and CDR2 LQKENI come from the germline V gene. CDR3 DNA sequence: TGCGCCAGCTCACCAGGAGCGGCTGAGGTCTACGAGCAGTACTTC. Encoded protein: CASSPGAAEVYEQYF. Variable domain in full (rest from reference TRBV18 and TRBJ2-7): NAGVMQNPRHLVRRRGQEARLRCSPMKGHSHVYWYRQLPEEGLKFMVYLQKENIIDESGMPKERFSAEFPKEGPSILRIQQVVRGDSAAYFCASSPGAAEVYEQYFGPGTRLTVT.

The chain employs TRBV28 and TRBJ1-2; D unclear. The CDR3 extends over 13 amino acids. V gave up 6 bases and J gave up 4 bases, with 12 bases separating them. Germline loops: CDR1 MDHEN, CDR2 SYDVKM. CDR3 in DNA: TGTGCCAGCAGCTTCCGGGGTGGCTATGGCTACACCTTC. Protein sequence: CASSFRGGYGYTF.

This clone was found once. V gene TRBV30 combines with J gene TRBJ2-7, with a tentative D call TRBD2 (5 bases). This CDR3 is 12 amino acids long. Germline loops: CDR1 GTSNPN, CDR2 SVGIG (reference sequence). V was trimmed by 6 bases and J by 9 bases, leaving 18 bases between them. The CDR3 nucleotides read TGTGCCTGCACGAAGGGAGATAGACGGCAGTACTTC. Protein sequence: CACTKGDRRQYF.

V gene TRBV6-6 combines with J gene TRBJ2-1; 16 bases align to TRBD2. Trimming at V came to 7 bases and at J to 12 bases, leaving 12 bases not matched to a gene. Germline V CDR1 and CDR2: MNHNY, SVGAGI (reference sequence). There are 16 residues in the CDR3. CDR3: CASKTVGTSGRGGQFF. CDR3 coding DNA: TGTGCCAGCAAAACCGTCGGGACTAGCGGGAGGGGAGGGCAGTTCTTC.

This sequence joins TRBV10-3 and TRBJ2-2, with 11 bases fitting TRBD2. V gave up 10 bases and J gave up 4 bases; unmatched junction bases: 8. The germline CDR1 and CDR2 sequences are ENHRY and SYGVKD. The CDR3 consists of 15 residues. The CDR3 nucleotides read TGTGCCACCTCCGGGACTAGCGGAAGCACCGGGGAGCTGTTTTTT. It yields the protein CATSGTSGSTGELFF.

This sequence joins TRBV5-4 and TRBJ1-4, with TRBD1 matching over 7 bases. Germline V lookup: CDR1 SGHNT, CDR2 YYREEE (reference sequence). The CDR3 has 17 amino acids. Germline trimming cut 4 bases from V and 2 bases from J; bases unmatched to any gene: 11. Here the CDR3 reads CASSKGQPLGTNEKLFF. DNA for the CDR3: TGTGCCAGCAGCAAGGGACAGCCCTTAGGGACTAATGAAAAACTGTTTTTT.

The genes are TRBV5-6 and TRBJ2-1; 7 bases agree with TRBD2. The CDR3 runs 16 residues. Germline-derived CDR1 and CDR2 are SGHDT and YYEEEE. The V segment lost 4 bases and the J segment 0 bases; nucleotides outside the gene matches: 7. Written as DNA, the CDR3 is TGTGCCAGCAGCGTCCGGGGGGTTAGCTCCTACAATGAGCAGTTCTTC. This encodes CASSVRGVSSYNEQFF. The whole variable domain, filled in from reference TRBV5-6 and TRBJ2-1, reads DAGVTQSPTHLIKTRGQQVTLRCSPKSGHDTVSWYQQALGQGPQFIFQYYEEEERQRGNFPDRFSGHQFPNYSSELNVNALLLGDSALYLCASSVRGVSSYNEQFFGPGTRLTVL.

V is TRBV18 and J is TRBJ1-1, with D unresolved. The CDR3 runs 11 residues. CDR1 is KGHSH, CDR2 LQKENI, per germline. Trimming cost V 5 bases and J 2 bases, with 3 bases left between them. CDR3 sequence reads: CASSSNTEAFF. In DNA form, the CDR3 reads TGTGCCAGCTCATCTAACACTGAAGCTTTCTTT.

V gene TRBV4-1 combines with J gene TRBJ2-6, with 10 positions matching TRBD1. The CDR3 spans 18 residues. J lost 2 bases, V lost 6 bases, and 10 bases had no gene match. CDR1 and CDR2 from the germline V gene are MGHRA and YSYEKL. Here the CDR3 DNA reads TGCGCCAGCAGTCAATCCGGGACAGGGGTGCCTGGGGCCAACGTCCTGACTTTC. Translating gives CASSQSGTGVPGANVLTF.

This clone was detected only once. The genes are TRBV11-3 and TRBJ2-7; no clear D gene. Germline V gene sequence: CDR1 SGHNT, CDR2 YENEEA. CDR3 length equals 14 residues. Trimming stripped 1 base from V and 1 base from J, with 8 bases between. The DNA of the CDR3 is TGTGCCAGCAGCTTAGGATCCGGGTCCTACGAGCAGTACTTC. Translated, it gives CASSLGSGSYEQYF.